Below are 4 T cell receptor beta chains sequenced from a single sample in a study of neurological immune-mediated disorders. TCRdb processed the 5' RACE reads anew with MiXCR; each CDR3 protein has one entry. The repertoire holds fewer than 85,000 distinct CDR3 sequences, with about 4.2% as singletons. Sequencing was performed on PBMCs. These TCRs come from a man aged 25-45 years with multiple sclerosis.

This clonotype appeared many times. This chain uses TRBV4-1 with TRBJ1-2; perhaps TRBD1 as D (5 bases). Trimming removed 0 bases from V and 3 bases from J, with 11 bases in between. Germline V CDR1 and CDR2: MGHRA, YSYEKL. This CDR3 has 15 amino acids. The CDR3: CASSQELGLYYGYTF. DNA of the CDR3: TGCGCCAGCAGCCAAGAGCTGGGACTCTACTATGGCTACACCTTC.

Remarks on this clonotype: A clone one base away is much larger, so this may be a read error. J is TRBJ1-3 and V is TRBV5-5, with 9 bases aligning to TRBD1. This CDR3 has 14 residues. Germline CDR1 and CDR2: SGHKS and YYEKEE (reference sequence). CDR3 loop: CASSWDRAGKTIYF. The DNA for the CDR3 is TGTGCCAGCAGCTGGGACAGGGCTGGAAAAACCATATATTTT.

In its sample, this clonotype was seen many times. The CDR3 nucleotides are TGTGCCAGCAGTCCCGGCCTAGCGGGGGGCACAGATACGCAGTATTTT. Protein sequence: CASSPGLAGGTDTQYF. The rearrangement links TRBV12-3 or TRBV12-4 to TRBJ2-3; 10 bases match TRBD2. The CDR3 is 16 residues long. V gave up 5 bases and J gave up 1 base; unmatched junction bases: 6.

This clonotype was seen at least ten times. The chain links TRBV25-1 to TRBJ1-5, with D maybe TRBD1 (6 bases). The CDR3 runs 12 residues. V was shortened by 5 bases and J by 10 bases, with 12 bases between the two germline ends. Germline CDR1 MGHDK, CDR2 SYGVNS. In DNA, the CDR3 is TGTGCCAGCAGTCTCCTCAGGGGCCCCCAGCATTTT. Amino acids: CASSLLRGPQHF.